A selection of T cell receptor beta chains follows, all from one sample in a study of blood T cell repertoires in COVID-19. Generated by immunoSEQ multiplex PCR, the TCRdb table keeps only in-frame clones and is missing some. This sample has some 98,000 clones, with 70% to 85% found just once. The sequencing sample was made of peripheral blood. The receptors were gathered from a man between 65 and 85 years old with active or convalescent COVID-19. CDR3s include the opening cysteine and the closing phenylalanine or tryptophan. Each record gives: D gene, J gene, clone size, V gene, CDR3 DNA, CDR3 protein. A D gene is named only where the DNA matches it firmly. Clone size is given for some rows only: seen once, a few or many times, or a class if the clone is expanded.

>TRBD1|TRBJ2-7|-|TRBV11-3
TGTGCCAGCAGCCTGGACAGGGGGCACTACGAGCAGTACTTC
CASSLDRGHYEQYF
>TRBD1|TRBJ2-4|-|TRBV7-9
TGTGCCAGCAGCCCCCAGGGGGTAGCCAAAAACATTCAGTACTTC
CASSPQGVAKNIQYF
>-|TRBJ1-2|-|TRBV12-5
TGTGCTAGTGGTTCTGAGGGTCCCTATGACTACACCTTC
CASGSEGPYDYTF
>-|TRBJ2-2|-|TRBV5-8
TGTGCCAGCAGCATAACCGGGACTCTTAACACCGGGGAGCTGTTTTTT
CASSITGTLNTGELFF
>-|TRBJ1-1|once|TRBV18
TGTGCCAGCTCACCAGCCCGCGTGAACACTGAAGCTTTCTTT
CASSPARVNTEAFF
>-|TRBJ2-6|-|TRBV4-2
TGTGCCAGCAGCCAACAGGTGACTGGGGCCAACGTCCTGACTTTC
CASSQQVTGANVLTF
>-|TRBJ2-2|few|TRBV10-3
TGTGCCATCAGTGAGCTTGAGAGGTCCGGGGAGCTGTTTTTT
CAISELERSGELFF
>-|TRBJ2-3|-|TRBV24-1
TGTGCCACCAGTGATCCCCGGGACACCCTCACAGATACGCAGTATTTT
CATSDPRDTLTDTQYF
>TRBD1|TRBJ2-3|once|TRBV6-4
TGTGCCAGCAGTGAAGGAATACAGGGGGCCTTCACAGATACGCAGTATTTT
CASSEGIQGAFTDTQYF
>-|TRBJ1-5|-|TRBV1
TGCACCAGCAGCTCCCGGCAGCGAGACAGGGACCCTTATAGCAATCAGCCCCAGCATTTT
CTSSSRQRDRDPYSNQPQHF
>-|TRBJ1-4|-|TRBV5-1
TGCGCCAGCAGGCGTGCCGGGACTGAGGAAAAACTGTTTTTT
CASRRAGTEEKLFF
>-|TRBJ2-1|-|TRBV7-9
TGTGCCAGCAGCTTACTAGGACAAGGCTCCTACAATGAGCAGTTCTTC
CASSLLGQGSYNEQFF
>TRBD1|TRBJ1-3|-|TRBV6-4
TGTGCCCGCAGACAGGGCGCAGGAAACACCATATATTTT
CARRQGAGNTIYF
>TRBD1|TRBJ1-2|-|TRBV11-2
TGTGCCAGCAGCTCCACAGGGGGCGCGGGCTATGGCTACACCTTC
CASSSTGGAGYGYTF
>TRBD2|TRBJ2-7|-|TRBV28
TGTGCCAGCAGTTTGCTAGCGGGGGGCTACGAGCAGTACTTC
CASSLLAGGYEQYF
>-|TRBJ1-1|-|TRBV11-2
TGTGCCAGCAGCCAGGGGCTGGCAGGGGTGAACACTGAAGCTTTCTTT
CASSQGLAGVNTEAFF
>-|TRBJ2-5|few|TRBV19
TGTGCCAGTAGTCGGGACAAAGAGACCCAGTACTTC
CASSRDKETQYF
>TRBD1|TRBJ1-2|-|TRBV7-9
TGTGCCAGCACCGGGACAGGGCGCTATGGCTACACCTTC
CASTGTGRYGYTF
>-|TRBJ1-3|-|TRBV27
TGTGCCAGCAGGGGACACGGAAACTCTGGAAACACCATATATTTT
CASRGHGNSGNTIYF
>-|TRBJ1-5|-|TRBV7-2
TGTGCCAGCAGCTTAGGCGGGGCGAGAAATCAGCCCCAGCATTTT
CASSLGGARNQPQHF
>-|TRBJ1-4|-|TRBV28
TGTGCCAGCAGTAGCCCCGGGGGATCAACTAATGAAAAACTGTTTTTT
CASSSPGGSTNEKLFF
>TRBD1|TRBJ2-2|-|TRBV5-6
TGTGCCAGCAGCTTAGGCGGACAGGGATCCGGGGAGCTGTTTTTT
CASSLGGQGSGELFF
>TRBD1|TRBJ2-5|-|TRBV2
TGTGCCAGCACGGGACAGGGGATGGAGACCCAGTACTTC
CASTGQGMETQYF
>TRBD1|TRBJ2-7|-|TRBV18
TGTGCCAGCTCACCAGGACAGGGACAGCAGTACTTC
CASSPGQGQQYF
>TRBD1|TRBJ2-7|few|TRBV7-3
TGTGCCAGCAGGCCCGGGACAGGGGTCTCCGAGCAGTACTTC
CASRPGTGVSEQYF
>-|TRBJ1-5|-|TRBV12-5
TGTGCTAGTGGTCCGCAGGGTTTTCAGCCCCAGCATTTT
CASGPQGFQPQHF
>-|TRBJ2-2|-|TRBV18
TGTGCCAGCTCACCAACAGGTGGACCGGAGCTGTTTTTT
CASSPTGGPELFF
>-|TRBJ2-1|-|TRBV27
TGTGCCAGCAGTTCCCGGCAGGGGTACAATGAGCAGTTCTTC
CASSSRQGYNEQFF
>-|TRBJ2-2|-|TRBV7-2
TGTGCCAGCAGCCGTGATGACAGGAGGAACACCGGGGAGCTGTTTTTT
CASSRDDRRNTGELFF